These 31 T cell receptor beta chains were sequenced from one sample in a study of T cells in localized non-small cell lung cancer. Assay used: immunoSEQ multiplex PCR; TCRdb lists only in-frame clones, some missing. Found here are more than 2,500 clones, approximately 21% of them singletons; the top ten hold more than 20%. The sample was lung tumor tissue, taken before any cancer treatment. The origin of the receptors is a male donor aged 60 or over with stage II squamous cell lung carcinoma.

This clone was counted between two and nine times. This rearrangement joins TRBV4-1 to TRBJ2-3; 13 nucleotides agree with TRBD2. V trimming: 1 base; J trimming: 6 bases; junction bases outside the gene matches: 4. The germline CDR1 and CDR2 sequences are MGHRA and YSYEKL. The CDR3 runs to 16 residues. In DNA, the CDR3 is TGCGCCAGCAGCCAAGGGACTAGCGGGAGATGGGATACGCAGTATTTT. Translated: CASSQGTSGRWDTQYF.

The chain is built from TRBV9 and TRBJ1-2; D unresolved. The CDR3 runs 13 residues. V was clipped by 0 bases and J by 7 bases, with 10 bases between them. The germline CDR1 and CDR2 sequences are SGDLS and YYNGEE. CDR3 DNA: TGTGCCAGCAGCGTAGGGCAGGAGGGTGGCTACACCTTC. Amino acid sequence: CASSVGQEGGYTF.

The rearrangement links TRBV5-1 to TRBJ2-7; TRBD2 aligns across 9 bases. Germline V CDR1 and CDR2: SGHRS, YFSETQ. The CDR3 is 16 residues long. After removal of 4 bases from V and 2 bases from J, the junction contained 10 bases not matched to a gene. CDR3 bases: TGCGCCAGCAGCGTCACCCCTAGCGGGGCCACCTACGAGCAGTACTTC. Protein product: CASSVTPSGATYEQYF.

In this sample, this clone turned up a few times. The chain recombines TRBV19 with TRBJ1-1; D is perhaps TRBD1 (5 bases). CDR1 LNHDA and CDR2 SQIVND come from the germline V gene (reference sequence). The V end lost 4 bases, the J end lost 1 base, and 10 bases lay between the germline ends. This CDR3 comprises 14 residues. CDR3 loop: CASSKEGQNTEAFF. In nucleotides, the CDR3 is TGTGCCAGTAGTAAGGAGGGGCAGAACACTGAAGCTTTCTTT.

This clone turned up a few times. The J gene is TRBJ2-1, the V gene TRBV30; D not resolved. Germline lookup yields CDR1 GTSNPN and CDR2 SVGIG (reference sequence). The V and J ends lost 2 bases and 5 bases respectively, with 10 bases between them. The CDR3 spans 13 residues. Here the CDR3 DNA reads TGTGCCTGGAGTCGGACGGTCAACAATGAGCAGTTCTTC. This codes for CAWSRTVNNEQFF.

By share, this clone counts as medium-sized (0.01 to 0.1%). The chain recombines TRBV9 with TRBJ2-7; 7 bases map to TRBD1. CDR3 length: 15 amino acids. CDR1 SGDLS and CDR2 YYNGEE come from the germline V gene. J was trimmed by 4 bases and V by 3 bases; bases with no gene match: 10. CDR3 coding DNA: TGTGCCAGCAGCGCTGGGACAGAGATAATATACGAGCAGTACTTC. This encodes CASSAGTEIIYEQYF.

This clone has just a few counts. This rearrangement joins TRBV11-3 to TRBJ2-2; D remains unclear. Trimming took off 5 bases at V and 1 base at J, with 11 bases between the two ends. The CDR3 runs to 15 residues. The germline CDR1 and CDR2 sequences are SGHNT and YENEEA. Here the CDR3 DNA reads TGTGCCAGCAGCCCCCGAAGTGGGAACACCGGGGAGCTGTTTTTT. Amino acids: CASSPRSGNTGELFF.

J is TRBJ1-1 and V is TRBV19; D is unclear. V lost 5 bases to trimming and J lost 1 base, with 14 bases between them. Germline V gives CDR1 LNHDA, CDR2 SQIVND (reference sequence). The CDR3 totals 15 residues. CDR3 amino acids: CASSADWAGNTEAFF. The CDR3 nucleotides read TGTGCCAGTAGTGCCGACTGGGCGGGGAACACTGAAGCTTTCTTT.

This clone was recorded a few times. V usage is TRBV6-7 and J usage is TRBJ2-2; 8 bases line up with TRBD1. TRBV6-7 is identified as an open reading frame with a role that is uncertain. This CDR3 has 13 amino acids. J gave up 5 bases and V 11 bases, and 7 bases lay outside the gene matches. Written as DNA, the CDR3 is TGTGCCGTCGGGACAGGTGGAACCGGGGAGCTGTTTTTT. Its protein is CAVGTGGTGELFF.

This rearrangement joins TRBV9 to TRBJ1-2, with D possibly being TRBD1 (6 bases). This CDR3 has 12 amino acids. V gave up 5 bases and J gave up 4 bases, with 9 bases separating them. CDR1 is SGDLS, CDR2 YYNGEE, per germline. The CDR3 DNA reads TGTGCCAGCAGTGCAGGGGCCTATGGCTACACCTTC. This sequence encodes CASSAGAYGYTF.

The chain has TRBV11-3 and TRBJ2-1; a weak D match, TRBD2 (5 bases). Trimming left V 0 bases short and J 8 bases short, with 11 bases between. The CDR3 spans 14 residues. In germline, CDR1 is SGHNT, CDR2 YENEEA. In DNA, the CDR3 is TGTGCCAGCAGCTTAGAAACGGGGTTCTATGAGCAGTTCTTC. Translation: CASSLETGFYEQFF.

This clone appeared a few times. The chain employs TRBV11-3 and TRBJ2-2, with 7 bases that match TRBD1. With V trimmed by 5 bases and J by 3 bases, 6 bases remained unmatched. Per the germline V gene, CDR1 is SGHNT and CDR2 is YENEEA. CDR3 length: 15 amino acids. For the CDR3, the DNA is TGTGCCAGCAGCCGACTCGGGACAGACACCGGGGAGCTGTTTTTT. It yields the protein CASSRLGTDTGELFF.

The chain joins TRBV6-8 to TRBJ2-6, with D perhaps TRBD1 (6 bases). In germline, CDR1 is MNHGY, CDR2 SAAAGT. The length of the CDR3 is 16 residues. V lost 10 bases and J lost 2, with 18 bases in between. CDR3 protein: CAIRAQTGPGANVLTF. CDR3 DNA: TGTGCCATCAGGGCTCAAACAGGGCCTGGGGCCAACGTCCTGACTTTC.

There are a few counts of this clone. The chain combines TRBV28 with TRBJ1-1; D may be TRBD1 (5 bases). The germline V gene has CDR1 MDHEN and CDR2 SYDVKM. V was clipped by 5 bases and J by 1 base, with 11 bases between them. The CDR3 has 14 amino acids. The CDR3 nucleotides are TGTGCCAGCAGTACGGCGACAGCGAACACTGAAGCTTTCTTT. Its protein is CASSTATANTEAFF.

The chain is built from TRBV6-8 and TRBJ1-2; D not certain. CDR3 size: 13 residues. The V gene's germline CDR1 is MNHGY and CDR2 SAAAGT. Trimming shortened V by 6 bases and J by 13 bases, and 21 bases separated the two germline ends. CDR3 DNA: TGTGCCAGCAGAGCCCGGCAGGAAGGCCCCTCCACCTTC. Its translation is CASRARQEGPSTF.

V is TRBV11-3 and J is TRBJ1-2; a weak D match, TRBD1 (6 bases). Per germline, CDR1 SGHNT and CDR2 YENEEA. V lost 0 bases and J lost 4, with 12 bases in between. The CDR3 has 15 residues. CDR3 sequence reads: CASSLEAGAAYGYTF. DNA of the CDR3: TGTGCCAGCAGCTTAGAGGCGGGGGCTGCCTATGGCTACACCTTC.

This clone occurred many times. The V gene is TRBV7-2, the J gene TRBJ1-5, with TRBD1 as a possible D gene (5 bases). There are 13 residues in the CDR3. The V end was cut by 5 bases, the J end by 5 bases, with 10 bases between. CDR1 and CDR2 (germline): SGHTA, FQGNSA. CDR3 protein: CASSQQAHQPQHF. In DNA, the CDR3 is TGTGCCAGCAGCCAACAGGCCCATCAGCCCCAGCATTTT.

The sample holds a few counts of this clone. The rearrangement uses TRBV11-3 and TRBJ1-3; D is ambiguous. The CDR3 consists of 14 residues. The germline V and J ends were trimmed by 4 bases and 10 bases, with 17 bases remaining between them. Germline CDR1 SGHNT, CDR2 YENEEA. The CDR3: CASSSESARSTIYF. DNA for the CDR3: TGTGCCAGCAGCTCGGAGAGCGCCCGAAGTACCATATATTTT.

CDR3 residues: CASSVNELNTEAFF. The CDR3 nucleotides read TGCGCCAGCAGCGTCAACGAATTGAACACTGAAGCTTTCTTT. The chain combines TRBV5-1 with TRBJ1-1; D is undetermined. Germline CDR1 SGHRS, CDR2 YFSETQ. Between the trimmed V and J ends, which lost 4 bases and 0 bases, there was a span of 10 bases. This CDR3 comprises 14 residues.

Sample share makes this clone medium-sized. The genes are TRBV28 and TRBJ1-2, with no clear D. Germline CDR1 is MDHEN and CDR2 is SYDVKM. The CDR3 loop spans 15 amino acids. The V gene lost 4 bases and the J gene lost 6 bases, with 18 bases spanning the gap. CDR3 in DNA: TGTGCCAGCAGTTCCCCTCCCGACCGCCAAAATGGCTACACCTTC. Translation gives CASSSPPDRQNGYTF.

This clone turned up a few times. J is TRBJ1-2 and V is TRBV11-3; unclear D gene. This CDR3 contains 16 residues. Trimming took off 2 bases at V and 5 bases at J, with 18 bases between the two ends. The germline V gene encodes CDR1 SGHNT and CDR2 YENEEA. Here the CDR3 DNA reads TGTGCCAGCAGCTTAACCGTAGCGGCGGTGACATATGGCTACACCTTC. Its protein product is CASSLTVAAVTYGYTF.

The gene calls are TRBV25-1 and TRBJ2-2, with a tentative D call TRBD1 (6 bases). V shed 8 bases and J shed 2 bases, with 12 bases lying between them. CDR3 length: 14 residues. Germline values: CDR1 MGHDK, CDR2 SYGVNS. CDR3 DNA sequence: TGTGCCAGCCTAGGACAGTTCAACACCGGGGAGCTGTTTTTT. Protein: CASLGQFNTGELFF.

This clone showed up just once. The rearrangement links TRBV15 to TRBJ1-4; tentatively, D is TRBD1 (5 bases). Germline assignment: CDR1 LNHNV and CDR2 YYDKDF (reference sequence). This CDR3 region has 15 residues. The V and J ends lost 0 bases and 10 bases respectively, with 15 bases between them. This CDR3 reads CATSRDQGQGGKLFF. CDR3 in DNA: TGTGCCACCAGCAGAGATCAGGGTCAGGGAGGAAAACTGTTTTTT.

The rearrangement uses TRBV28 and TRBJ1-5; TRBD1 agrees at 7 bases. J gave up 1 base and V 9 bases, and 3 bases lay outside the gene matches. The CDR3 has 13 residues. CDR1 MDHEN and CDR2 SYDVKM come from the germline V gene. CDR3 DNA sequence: TGTGCCAGTACGGGACAGAGCAATCAGCCCCAGCATTTT. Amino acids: CASTGQSNQPQHF.

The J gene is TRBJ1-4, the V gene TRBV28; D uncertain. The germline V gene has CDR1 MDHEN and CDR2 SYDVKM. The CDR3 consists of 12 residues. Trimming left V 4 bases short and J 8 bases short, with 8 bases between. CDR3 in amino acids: CASSSTREKLFF. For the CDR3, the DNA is TGTGCCAGCAGTTCCACAAGAGAAAAACTGTTTTTT.

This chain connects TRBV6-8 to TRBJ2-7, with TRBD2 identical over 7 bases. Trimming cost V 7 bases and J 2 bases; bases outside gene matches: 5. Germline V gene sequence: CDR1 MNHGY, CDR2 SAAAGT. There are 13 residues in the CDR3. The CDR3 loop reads CASKATSTYEQYF. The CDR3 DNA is TGTGCCAGCAAGGCGACTAGCACCTACGAGCAGTACTTC.

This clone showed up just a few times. In nucleotides, the CDR3 is TGTGCCAGCAGCTTAACAAGGGACAGGGGCCACGAGCAGTACTTC. Translated: CASSLTRDRGHEQYF. The chain combines TRBV11-3 with TRBJ2-7; the match to TRBD1 covers 10 bases. The V and J ends lost 2 bases and 5 bases, in that order; junction bases with no gene match: 6. Per germline, CDR1 SGHNT and CDR2 YENEEA. CDR3 size: 15 residues.

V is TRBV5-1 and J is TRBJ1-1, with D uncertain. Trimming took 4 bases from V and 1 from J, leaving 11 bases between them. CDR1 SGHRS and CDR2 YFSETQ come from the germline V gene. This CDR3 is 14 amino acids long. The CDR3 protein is CASSTRTANTEAFF. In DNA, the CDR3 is TGCGCCAGCAGCACCCGGACGGCGAACACTGAAGCTTTCTTT.

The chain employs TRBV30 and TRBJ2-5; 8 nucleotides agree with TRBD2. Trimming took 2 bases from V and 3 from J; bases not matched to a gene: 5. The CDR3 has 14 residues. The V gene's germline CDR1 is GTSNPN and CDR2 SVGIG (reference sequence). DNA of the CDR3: TGTGCCTGGAGTCTACGGGGGGGAGAAGAGACCCAGTACTTC. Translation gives CAWSLRGGEETQYF.

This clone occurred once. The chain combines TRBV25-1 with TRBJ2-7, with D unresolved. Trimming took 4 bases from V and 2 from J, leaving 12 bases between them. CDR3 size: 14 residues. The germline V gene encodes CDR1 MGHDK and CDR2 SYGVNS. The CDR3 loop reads CASSVRGATYEQYF. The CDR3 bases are TGTGCCAGCAGTGTCCGTGGCGCAACCTACGAGCAGTACTTC.

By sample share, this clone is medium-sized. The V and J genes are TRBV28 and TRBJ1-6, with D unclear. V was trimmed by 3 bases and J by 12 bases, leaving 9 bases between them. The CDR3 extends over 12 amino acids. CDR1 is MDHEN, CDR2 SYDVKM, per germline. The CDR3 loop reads CASSFLGEPLHF. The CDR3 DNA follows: TGTGCCAGCAGTTTCCTCGGGGAACCCCTCCACTTT.